This T cell receptor (beta chain) was profiled in a study of T cells in Graves' hyperthyroidism and ophthalmopathy. Study in general: Initial diagnosis, before any treatment, was when peripheral blood was collected. Study-level points and caveats: Model predictions of ophthalmopathy came a median around 6.5 months before onset. Appearing also in blood were most of the thyroid clonotypes expanded above 0.001.

Authors of the study amplified TCR beta CDR3 regions from RNA transcripts. Researchers ran a first-round RT-PCR on the TCR CDR3 using the HTBI primer set. TCRdb recomputed calls from the multiplex PCR reads with MiXCR, one row per CDR3 protein. The table shows hundreds of thousands of distinct CDR3 sequences, with about a sixth occurring only once. V lost 1 base and J 2 bases, leaving 6 bases between the germline ends. CDR1 and CDR2 (germline): SGHVS, FQNEAQ. The CDR3 loop spans 13 amino acids. This clonotype was detected ten times or more. Its antigen is as yet unknown. Patients aged 18 to 65 had newly diagnosed hyperthyroidism that had lasted under 2 months.

The TCR sequence derives from a woman between 18 and 30 years old with Graves' hyperthyroidism. The sequencing sample was made of blood. The chain uses TRBV7-8 and TRBJ2-7; no clear D gene. CDR3 in DNA: TGTGCCAGCAGCTTAGACGTTGCCTACGAGCAGTACTTC. Its protein is CASSLDVAYEQYF.